The rows below give T cell receptor beta chains drawn from one sample of a study of shared clonotypes between healthy human individuals. Generated by immunoSEQ multiplex PCR, the TCRdb table keeps only in-frame clones and is missing some. The sample lists around 1.1 million clones; approximately 80% were seen once. Sequencing was performed on memory CD4+ T cells from PBMCs. All receptors derive from a young man in good health. Some clones in this sample may be carry-over from other donors' samples. CDR3s include the opening cysteine and the closing phenylalanine or tryptophan. A D gene is named only where the DNA matches it firmly. Rows may omit the clone size; those that give it use once, few, many or a size class.

v_gene,abundance,d_gene,j_gene,CDR3aa,CDR3nt
TRBV19,-,-,TRBJ1-4,CASSPRRTNEKLFF,TGTGCCAGTAGTCCGCGGAGGACTAATGAAAAACTGTTTTTT
TRBV11-1,-,TRBD2,TRBJ2-7,CASSLASGPSGRGEQYF,TGTGCCAGCAGCTTAGCGTCTGGTCCTAGCGGGAGAGGTGAGCAGTACTTC
TRBV5-6,-,TRBD2,TRBJ2-1,CASSLGGRVNEQFF,TGTGCCAGCAGCTTAGGTGGGAGGGTTAATGAGCAGTTCTTC
TRBV5-6,-,-,TRBJ2-3,CASSLAGGLNTDTQYF,TGTGCCAGCAGCTTGGCTGGGGGGCTGAACACAGATACGCAGTATTTT
TRBV6-5,-,-,TRBJ2-7,CASSYSGFGGYEQYF,TGTGCCAGCAGTTACTCAGGTTTCGGGGGCTACGAGCAGTACTTC
TRBV29-1,few,TRBD2,TRBJ2-1,CSVVGGSGYNEQFF,TGCAGCGTTGTCGGCGGGAGCGGTTACAATGAGCAGTTCTTC
TRBV25-1,-,-,TRBJ2-2,CASSEFTGTVGELFF,TGTGCCAGCAGTGAATTTACAGGGACGGTCGGGGAGCTGTTTTTT
TRBV25-1,-,-,TRBJ1-4,CASSPGSLLLFF,TGTGCCAGCAGTCCTGGCAGCCTATTACTGTTTTTT
TRBV10-1,-,TRBD2,TRBJ2-2,CATQRELAGELFF,TGCGCCACCCAGCGGGAGCTGGCCGGGGAGCTGTTTTTT
TRBV30,-,-,TRBJ2-7,CAWRLGPWSEQYF,TGTGCCTGGAGGTTGGGTCCGTGGAGCGAGCAGTACTTC
TRBV5-4,-,TRBD1,TRBJ1-2,CASSLRDRGRDGYTF,TGTGCCAGCAGCTTAAGGGACAGGGGACGGGATGGCTACACCTTC
TRBV28,-,-,TRBJ1-3,CASSLAGAGNTIYF,TGTGCCAGCAGTTTGGCGGGTGCTGGAAACACCATATATTTT
TRBV6-6,few,TRBD1,TRBJ1-1,CASISDRGGTEAFF,TGTGCCAGCATTAGCGACAGGGGAGGCACTGAAGCTTTCTTT
TRBV7-2,-,-,TRBJ2-7,CASSLTPGYEQYF,TGTGCCAGCAGCCTAACCCCGGGCTACGAGCAGTACTTC
TRBV7-9,-,TRBD1,TRBJ2-5,CASSPKGTGLLETQYF,TGTGCCAGCAGCCCCAAGGGGACAGGGTTGTTGGAGACCCAGTACTTC
TRBV2,-,-,TRBJ2-2,CASSPSANTGELFF,TGTGCCAGCAGCCCCAGTGCGAACACCGGGGAGCTGTTTTTT
TRBV4-1,-,-,TRBJ2-3,CASSQDLINTQYF,TGCGCCAGCAGCCAAGATCTAATTAATACGCAGTATTTT
TRBV7-8,-,-,TRBJ1-5,CASSFVSDWGGNQPQHF,TGTGCCAGCAGCTTCGTGTCCGATTGGGGGGGCAATCAGCCCCAGCATTTT
TRBV29-1,few,-,TRBJ1-1,CSALGTGTEAFF,TGCAGCGCGCTTGGGACCGGCACTGAAGCTTTCTTT
TRBV5-1,many,-,TRBJ2-7,CASSLAATDGYEQYF,TGCGCCAGCAGCTTGGCCGCTACCGACGGCTACGAGCAGTACTTC
TRBV9,-,-,TRBJ1-3,CASSGRGGSGNTIYF,TGTGCCAGCAGCGGAAGAGGAGGGTCTGGAAACACCATATATTTT
TRBV29-1,-,-,TRBJ1-1,CSVRKRNTEAFF,TGCAGCGTGAGAAAAAGGAACACTGAAGCTTTCTTT
TRBV9,once,-,TRBJ2-7,CASSVAPSDAYYEQYF,TGTGCCAGCAGCGTAGCCCCCTCGGACGCCTACTACGAGCAGTACTTC